Below, one TCR beta chain is given with its context. These data come from a study of blood T cell repertoires in COVID-19. Across the study: COVID-19 samples, acute and convalescent, were from the United States, Italy and Spain. PBMCs, B-cell-depleted T cells, or T cells provided the cDNA or gDNA that made up the material.

Under the authors' procedure: Reference gene primers were amplified, and this amplification served to estimate nucleated cell counts. The protocol was immunoSEQ multiplex PCR, while the TCRdb copy is restricted to in-frame clones and leaves out a portion. V, J and clone size were drawn from that table, and D and trimming were deduced from the DNA. The top ten clones hold 4% of a sample with fewer than 250,000 clones, about four fifths of them seen once. Source material: peripheral blood. The receptor comes from a man aged 45-65 years with acute or convalescent COVID-19.

The CDR3 DNA sequence: TGTGCCAGCAGCTTATTTCAGGGGGGCACAGATACGCAGTATTTT. It specifies CASSLFQGGTDTQYF. The J gene is TRBJ2-3, the V gene TRBV7-2; 7 nucleotides line up with TRBD1. J was trimmed by 1 base and V by 2 bases; bases with no gene match: 3. This CDR3 spans 15 amino acids. Germline-derived CDR1 and CDR2 are SGHTA and FQGNSA. Drawing the rest from reference TRBV7-2 and TRBJ2-3, the complete variable domain is GAGVSQSPSNKVTEKGKDVELRCDPISGHTALYWYRQSLGQGLEFLIYFQGNSAPDKSGLPSDRFSAERTGGSVSTLTIQRTQQEDSAVYLCASSLFQGGTDTQYFGPGTRLTVL.